This note documents a single T cell receptor (beta chain) sequence. CDR1 LGHNA and CDR2 YNFKEQ come from the germline V gene. V trimming: 3 bases; J trimming: 4 bases; junction bases outside the gene matches: 3. The CDR3 totals 14 residues. The source of the sample is a study of blood T cell repertoires in COVID-19. Assay used: immunoSEQ multiplex PCR; TCRdb lists only in-frame clones, some missing. Among 130,000 to 150,000 clones listed, 88% were seen once. The TCR originated in a man aged 50-59 years with active or convalescent COVID-19. This chain links TRBV4-2 with TRBJ1-5, with 7 bases aligning to TRBD1. Sequenced input: peripheral blood. CDR3 in amino acids: CASSHQGQNQPQHF. The CDR3 bases are TGTGCCAGCAGCCACCAGGGACAGAATCAGCCCCAGCATTTT.